Each of the 14 T cell receptor beta chains below was sequenced from the same sample in a study of blood T cell repertoires in COVID-19. The repertoire was sequenced with immunoSEQ multiplex PCR; TCRdb's copy has only in-frame clones and lacks some. The sample records approximately 150,000 clones, over 70% being singletons. Sequenced material: peripheral blood. The receptors derive from a man aged 60 to 69 with active or convalescent COVID-19.

CDR3: CASSDSGRGDGYTF. The CDR3 nucleotides are TGTGCCAGCAGCGATTCCGGGAGGGGAGATGGCTACACCTTC. The chain is built from TRBV7-9 and TRBJ1-2; a possible D gene is TRBD1 (5 bases). V dropped 5 bases and J dropped 6 bases, with 16 bases sitting between them. Germline CDR1 is SEHNR and CDR2 is FQNEAQ (reference sequence). The CDR3 extends over 14 amino acids.

As DNA, the CDR3 is TGTGCCAGCAGCTTGGTTAGACAAGAGACCCAGTACTTC. This gives the protein CASSLVRQETQYF. The chain has TRBV5-4 and TRBJ2-5; D uncertain. Between the trimmed V and J ends, which lost 0 bases and 2 bases, there was a span of 5 bases. Looked up from germline, CDR1 is SGHNT and CDR2 is YYREEE (reference sequence). CDR3 length equals 13 residues.

This clone occurred once. The chain carries TRBV5-1 and TRBJ2-1; TRBD2 matches at 8 bases. V trimming: 0 bases; J trimming: 4 bases; junction bases outside the gene matches: 12. The CDR3 is 18 residues long. CDR1 and CDR2 from the germline V gene are SGHRS and YFSETQ. CDR3 nucleotides: TGCGCCAGCAGCTTGGCCATATTGGTGGCTAGCGGGTACAATGAGCAGTTCTTC. Protein: CASSLAILVASGYNEQFF.

This clone was observed a few times. J is TRBJ2-7 and V is TRBV28; tentative D call: TRBD1 (6 bases). CDR3 length: 12 residues. V was pared by 6 bases and J by 3 bases, with 9 bases between. Germline V gene sequence: CDR1 MDHEN, CDR2 SYDVKM. CDR3 sequence (DNA): TGTGCCAGCAGCACAGGGTACTACGAGCAGTACTTC. It yields the protein CASSTGYYEQYF.

The V and J genes are TRBV25-1 and TRBJ2-3; D call uncertain. The CDR3 is 13 residues long. V dropped 0 bases and J dropped 1 base, with 2 bases sitting between them. Germline lookup yields CDR1 MGHDK and CDR2 SYGVNS. CDR3 residues: CASSEYGTDTQYF. As DNA, the CDR3 is TGTGCCAGCAGTGAATACGGCACAGATACGCAGTATTTT. The whole variable domain, filled in from reference TRBV25-1 and TRBJ2-3, reads EADIYQTPRYLVIGTGKKITLECSQTMGHDKMYWYQQDPGMELHLIHYSYGVNSTEKGDLSSESTVSRIRTEHFPLTLESARPSHTSQYLCASSEYGTDTQYFGPGTRLTVL.

This rearrangement joins TRBV2 to TRBJ1-5, with a tentative D call TRBD1 (5 bases). There are 16 residues in the CDR3. Germline loops: CDR1 SNHLY, CDR2 FYNNEI. Between the trimmed V and J ends, which lost 6 bases and 0 bases, there was a span of 15 bases. The CDR3 DNA is TGTGCCAGCAGCGCGGGACGGAGTTATAGCAATCAGCCCCAGCATTTT. Translating gives CASSAGRSYSNQPQHF.

Here the CDR3 reads CASSNQGQLQPLHF. The DNA of the CDR3 is TGTGCCAGCTCAAACCAGGGGCAACTCCAACCCCTCCACTTT. The V gene is TRBV18, the J gene TRBJ1-6; weak D call: TRBD1 (6 bases). This CDR3 contains 14 residues. The V gene lost 5 bases and the J gene lost 12 bases, with 17 bases spanning the gap. The germline V gene has CDR1 KGHSH and CDR2 LQKENI.

In DNA, the CDR3 is TGTGCCAGCAGCTTAGTAGGGACTAGCACAGATACGCAGTATTTT. This codes for CASSLVGTSTDTQYF. The chain links TRBV7-2 to TRBJ2-3, with TRBD2 as a possible D gene (6 bases). Germline assignment: CDR1 SGHTA and CDR2 FQGNSA. Trimming shortened V by 1 base and J by 0 bases, and 8 bases separated the two germline ends. The CDR3 length is 15 residues.

The CDR3 sequence: CAISQGARDAFF. CDR3 DNA sequence: TGTGCCATCAGCCAGGGGGCACGGGACGCTTTCTTT. The rearrangement links TRBV10-3 to TRBJ1-1, with 8 nucleotides matching TRBD1. Germline assignment: CDR1 ENHRY and CDR2 SYGVKD. CDR3 length: 12 amino acids. V trimming: 6 bases; J trimming: 11 bases; junction bases outside the gene matches: 8.

CDR3 sequence (DNA): TGTGCCAGCAGTCTCGGACAGGGAGAGAAGCAGTTCTTC. Translated, it gives CASSLGQGEKQFF. The chain combines TRBV11-3 with TRBJ2-1; 8 bases map to TRBD1. This CDR3 contains 13 residues. Per germline, CDR1 SGHNT and CDR2 YENEEA. V dropped 6 bases and J dropped 11; count of bases not matched to a gene: 9.

The chain has TRBV3-1 (or the pseudogene TRBV3-2) and TRBJ2-7; TRBD2 aligns across 10 bases. The CDR3 sequence is 16 residues long. The V segment lost 0 bases and the J segment 4 bases; nucleotides outside the gene matches: 6. Per germline, CDR1 LGHDT and CDR2 YNNKEL (reference sequence). In nucleotides, the CDR3 is TGTGCCAGCAGCCAAGATTTACTAGCGGGGTTATACGAGCAGTACTTC. Its translation is CASSQDLLAGLYEQYF.

The chain joins TRBV9 to TRBJ2-3; maybe TRBD2 (5 bases). The V end was cut by 0 bases, the J end by 3 bases, with 5 bases between. CDR3 length: 13 amino acids. CDR1 and CDR2 (germline): SGDLS, YYNGEE. CDR3 bases: TGTGCCAGCAGCGTAGGACTAACAGATACGCAGTATTTT. Translating gives CASSVGLTDTQYF.

The J gene is TRBJ2-6, the V gene TRBV19; 7 bases agree with TRBD1. Trimming at V came to 10 bases and at J to 3 bases, leaving 9 bases not matched to a gene. From germline, CDR1 is LNHDA and CDR2 SQIVND (reference sequence). This CDR3 region has 15 residues. The CDR3 sequence: CATRDSTLGANVLTF. The CDR3 nucleotides read TGTGCCACCAGGGACAGCACACTTGGGGCCAACGTCCTGACTTTC.

This sequence joins TRBV4-3 and TRBJ1-1; weak D call: TRBD1 (6 bases). V was trimmed by 4 bases and J by 3 bases, leaving 15 bases between them. CDR3 length: 15 residues. Germline CDR1 is LGHNA and CDR2 is YSLEER. The chain's CDR3 is CASSRETGFHTEAFF. CDR3 nucleotide sequence: TGCGCCAGCAGCCGAGAGACAGGATTCCACACTGAAGCTTTCTTT.